The rows below give T cell receptor beta chains drawn from one sample of a study of a mutant IDH1 vaccine in newly diagnosed glioma. Using immunoSEQ multiplex PCR, the repertoire was profiled, and TCRdb retains in-frame clones only, with some absent. Here the sample spans tens of thousands of clones, approximately 80% being singletons. These TCRs' antigens remain unknown. The sequences come from PBMCs, collected from a glioma patient whose treatment included an IDH1 peptide vaccine. Source of these receptors: a woman aged 35 to 49 with glioma. Some clones in this sample may be carry-over from other donors' samples. Both conserved end residues are part of each CDR3. A D gene is named only where the DNA matches it firmly. The size of a clone is reported for some rows only, either as once, few or many, or as a class for expanded clones.

D gene | J gene | V gene | clone size | CDR3 DNA | CDR3 protein
TRBD2 | TRBJ2-5 | TRBV7-9 | . | TGTGCCAGCAGCTTAGCTACGGCGTGGCAAGCGGGGGTTGAGACCCAGTACTTC | CASSLATAWQAGVETQYF
. | TRBJ1-5 | TRBV6-5 | . | TGTGCCAGCAGTGACTTGCCTAGCAATCAGCCCCAGCATTTT | CASSDLPSNQPQHF
TRBD2 | TRBJ2-1 | TRBV2 | . | TGTGCCAGCAGTTACGGGGCTAGCGGGGGGGCTCGGAATGAGCAGTTCTTC | CASSYGASGGARNEQFF
. | TRBJ1-1 | TRBV6-5 | . | TGTGCCAGCAGACTAACAGGGTTGAACACTGAAGCTTTCTTT | CASRLTGLNTEAFF
. | TRBJ1-3 | TRBV9 | . | TGTGCCAGCAGCGCCATACGACCCTCTGGAAACACCATATATTTT | CASSAIRPSGNTIYF
. | TRBJ1-4 | TRBV4-1 | . | TGCGCCAGCAGCCAAGGGTGGGAGGGGCGAAGGGAAAAACTGTTTTTT | CASSQGWEGRREKLFF
TRBD1 | TRBJ1-4 | TRBV4-3 | . | TGCGCCAGCAGCCAAGATACATCCGGGACAGCCTTTATGGAAAAACTGTTTTTT | CASSQDTSGTAFMEKLFF
. | TRBJ1-3 | TRBV6-5 | . | TGTGCCAGCAGTTATTCGGCAGCCTCTGGAAACACCATATATTTT | CASSYSAASGNTIYF
TRBD2 | TRBJ2-3 | TRBV2 | . | TGTGCCAGTAGGGACTACACAGATACGCAGTATTTT | CASRDYTDTQYF
TRBD1 | TRBJ1-1 | TRBV2 | . | TGTGCCAGCAAGGGACAGCTAGGGGCTGAAGCTTTCTTT | CASKGQLGAEAFF
TRBD2 | TRBJ2-5 | TRBV9 | . | TGTGCCAGCAGCGCCCTCCTCGGGGGGGAGACCCAGTACTTC | CASSALLGGETQYF
. | TRBJ2-7 | TRBV11-3 | . | TGTGGCAGCAGCCCGAGGGACGAGCAGTACTTC | CGSSPRDEQYF
TRBD1 | TRBJ1-6 | TRBV12-5 | once | TGTGCTAGTGGCTTCGACAGGGGGGTGTCACCCCTCCACTTT | CASGFDRGVSPLHF
. | TRBJ2-7 | TRBV5-5 | . | TGTGCCAGCAGCTCCGGGGCCGTTAACTACGAGCAGTACTTC | CASSSGAVNYEQYF
TRBD1 | TRBJ1-2 | TRBV9 | few | TGTGCCAGCAGCTCCCGGGACAGGGTGTATGGCTACACCTTC | CASSSRDRVYGYTF
. | TRBJ1-2 | TRBV5-1 | . | TGCGCCAGCAGCTTGATTGGGGGATCTAACTATGGCTACACCTTC | CASSLIGGSNYGYTF
TRBD1 | TRBJ2-1 | TRBV6-4 | . | TGTGCCAGCAGCCGACAGGGTAGTATAAGTGAGCAGTTCTTC | CASSRQGSISEQFF
. | TRBJ1-5 | TRBV7-8 | . | TGTGCCAGCAGTCTTAGTAGGGTAGGGAATCAGCCCCAGCATTTT | CASSLSRVGNQPQHF
. | TRBJ1-1 | TRBV4-1 | . | TGCGCCAGCAGCCAAGGGAGTAACACTGAAGCTTTCTTT | CASSQGSNTEAFF
TRBD1 | TRBJ1-4 | TRBV4-2 | . | TGTGCCAGCAACCCGGGACAGGGACGAGAAAAACTGTTTTTT | CASNPGQGREKLFF
. | TRBJ2-1 | TRBV30 | . | TGTGCCTGCCTCAGCGGTACTGGGCAGTTCTTC | CACLSGTGQFF
TRBD2 | TRBJ2-7 | TRBV29-1 | . | TGCAGCGCCAGAGGGACTAGCGGCTACGAGCAGTACTTC | CSARGTSGYEQYF
. | TRBJ1-1 | TRBV6-1 | once | TGTGCCAGCAGTGAGGGGCTCCTGAACACTGAAGCTTTCTTT | CASSEGLLNTEAFF
. | TRBJ2-5 | TRBV7-9 | . | TGTGCCAGCAGCCACTCGGGGGAAGAGACCCAGTACTTC | CASSHSGEETQYF
. | TRBJ2-2 | TRBV11-3 | . | TGTGCCAGCAGCGGTTACATGAACACCGGGGAGCTGTTTTTT | CASSGYMNTGELFF
TRBD1 | TRBJ2-5 | TRBV28 | . | TGTGCCGGCCGGGACAGGGGAAAAGAGACCCAGTACTTC | CAGRDRGKETQYF
. | TRBJ1-3 | TRBV7-9 | . | TGTGCCAGCGCATTTGCGGACCGCTCTGGAAACACCATATATTTT | CASAFADRSGNTIYF
. | TRBJ2-4 | TRBV27 | . | TGTGCCAGCAGGGGGGTGGGGGTAGCCAAAAACATTCAGTACTTC | CASRGVGVAKNIQYF
TRBD2 | TRBJ2-1 | TRBV4-1 | . | TGCGCCAGCAGCCAAGTTACCGGGGGGGCCTCGTACAATGAGCAGTTCTTC | CASSQVTGGASYNEQFF
. | TRBJ1-4 | TRBV10-3 | few | TGTGCCATCAGTGGGGATGGGTCTAATGAAAAACTGTTTTTT | CAISGDGSNEKLFF
. | TRBJ2-7 | TRBV4-1 | . | TGCGCCAGCAGCCAAGCCGACACGACCTCCTACGAGCAGTACTTC | CASSQADTTSYEQYF
TRBD2 | TRBJ2-5 | TRBV7-3 | . | TGTGCCAGCAGCTCGTCGGGACTAGCGGGGGAAGAGACCCAGTACTTC | CASSSSGLAGEETQYF
. | TRBJ2-7 | TRBV15 | . | TGTGCCACCAGCAGAGATGCTGGGCAGGGGGGCGACGAGCAGTACTTC | CATSRDAGQGGDEQYF
. | TRBJ1-2 | TRBV6-6 | few | TGTGCCAGCAGTTATTCCAGCTACACCTTC | CASSYSSYTF
. | TRBJ2-2 | TRBV2 | . | TGTGCCAGCAAGGGGGACGGGGAGCTGTTTTTT | CASKGDGELFF
TRBD1 | TRBJ1-6 | TRBV30 | few | TGTGCCTGGAGCATCGGACAGGGGGGGCCCTATAATTCACCCCTCCACTTT | CAWSIGQGGPYNSPLHF
. | TRBJ1-2 | TRBV10-1 | . | TGCGCCAGCAGTGATCGGATAGGCGATGGCTACACCTTC | CASSDRIGDGYTF
. | TRBJ1-2 | TRBV2 | . | TGTGCCAGCAGTGAATTCGGCAGGGCTAGTGGCTACACCTTC | CASSEFGRASGYTF
TRBD1 | TRBJ1-2 | TRBV7-2 | . | TGTGCCAGCAGCTACGGACAGGGGGCGAACTATGGCTACACCTTC | CASSYGQGANYGYTF
. | TRBJ1-2 | TRBV25-1 | few | TGTGCCAGCAGTGAAGGGCAGCAGGACTATGGCTACACCTTC | CASSEGQQDYGYTF
. | TRBJ1-2 | TRBV2 | . | TGTGCCAGCCAACATCTAGGCTACACCTTC | CASQHLGYTF
. | TRBJ2-2 | TRBV2 | . | TGTGCCACCTCTGGGCCGGGTTCGGTCTCCACCGGGGAGCTGTTTTTT | CATSGPGSVSTGELFF
. | TRBJ2-7 | TRBV5-6 | . | TGTGCCAGCAGCTTAAGACAGGACCTCGGCCTGTTAAAGCAGTACTTC | CASSLRQDLGLLKQYF
. | TRBJ2-2 | TRBV9 | . | TGTGCCAGCAGCGTAGATTTCCCGAACACCGGGGAGCTGTTTTTT | CASSVDFPNTGELFF
. | TRBJ2-5 | TRBV5-4 | . | TGTGCCAGCAGCTTGGACTCCGCCCCACAAGAGACCCAGTACTTC | CASSLDSAPQETQYF
. | TRBJ1-4 | TRBV6-5 | . | TGTGCCAGCAGTCAGAGACAGATAAATGAAAAACTGTTTTTT | CASSQRQINEKLFF
. | TRBJ1-2 | TRBV10-3 | . | TGTGCCATCAGTGAGTCTAGGGACTATGGCTACACCTTC | CAISESRDYGYTF
TRBD1 | TRBJ1-3 | TRBV9 | . | TGTGCCAGCAGCCTCGGACAGGACGACTCTGGAAACACCATATATTTT | CASSLGQDDSGNTIYF
. | TRBJ2-7 | TRBV5-4 | . | TGTGCCAGCAGCTTGCGAGGCGCATACGAGCAGTACTTC | CASSLRGAYEQYF
TRBD1 | TRBJ1-1 | TRBV5-6 | . | TGTGCCAGCAGCTTCGACAGGGGGCTTGGCGCTTTCTTT | CASSFDRGLGAFF
. | TRBJ2-6 | TRBV4-3 | . | TGCGCCAGCAGCCAAAGGATTGGGTCTGGGGCCAACGTCCTGACTTTC | CASSQRIGSGANVLTF